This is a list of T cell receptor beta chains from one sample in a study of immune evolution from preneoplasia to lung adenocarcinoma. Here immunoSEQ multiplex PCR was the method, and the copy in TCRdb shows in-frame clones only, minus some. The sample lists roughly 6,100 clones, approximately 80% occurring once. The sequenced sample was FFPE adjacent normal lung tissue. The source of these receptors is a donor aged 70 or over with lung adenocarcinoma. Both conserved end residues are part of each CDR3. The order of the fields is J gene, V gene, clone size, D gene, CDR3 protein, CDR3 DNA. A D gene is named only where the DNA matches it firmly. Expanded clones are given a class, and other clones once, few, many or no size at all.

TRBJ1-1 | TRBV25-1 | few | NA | CASSAIAATEAFF | TGTGCCAGCAGTGCCATCGCGGCCACTGAAGCTTTCTTT
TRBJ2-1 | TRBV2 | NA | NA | CASSGNGDEQFF | TGTGCCAGCAGCGGGAACGGGGATGAGCAGTTCTTC
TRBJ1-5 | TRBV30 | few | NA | CAWSVRSNQPQHF | TGTGCCTGGAGTGTTCGGAGCAATCAGCCCCAGCATTTT
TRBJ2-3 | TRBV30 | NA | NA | CAWSPAPGANTQYF | TGTGCCTGGAGTCCAGCCCCCGGGGCCAATACGCAGTATTTT
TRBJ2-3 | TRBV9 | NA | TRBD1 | CASSLRTGLSSDTQYF | TGTGCCAGCAGCCTACGGACAGGGCTTTCATCAGATACGCAGTATTTT
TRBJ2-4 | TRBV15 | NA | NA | CATSRVQRPYIQYF | TGTGCCACCAGCAGAGTTCAGCGTCCCTACATTCAGTACTTC
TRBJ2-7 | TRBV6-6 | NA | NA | CASRERTENEQYF | TGTGCCAGCAGGGAGAGGACAGAGAACGAGCAGTACTTC
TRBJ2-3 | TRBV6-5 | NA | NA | CASSINPYSTDTQYF | TGTGCCAGCAGTATCAACCCTTATAGCACAGATACGCAGTATTTT
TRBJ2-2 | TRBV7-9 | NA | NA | CASSLFQGNTGELFF | TGTGCCAGCAGCTTATTCCAGGGAAACACCGGGGAGCTGTTTTTT
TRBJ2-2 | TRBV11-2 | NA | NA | CASSLDGAITGELFF | TGTGCCAGCAGCTTAGATGGAGCCATCACCGGGGAGCTGTTTTTT
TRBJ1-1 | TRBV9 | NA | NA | CASSVDDGNTEAFF | TGTGCCAGCAGCGTAGATGACGGGAACACTGAAGCTTTCTTT
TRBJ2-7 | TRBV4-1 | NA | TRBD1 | CASSQTTGERLENSEQYF | TGCGCCAGCAGCCAGACGACAGGGGAACGGCTCGAGAACAGCGAGCAGTACTTC
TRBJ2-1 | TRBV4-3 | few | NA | CASSQDFSSYNEQFF | TGCGCCAGCAGCCAAGATTTCAGCTCCTACAATGAGCAGTTCTTC
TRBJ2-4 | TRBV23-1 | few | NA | CASSQSSPVTINLAKNIQYF | TGCGCCAGCAGTCAATCCTCCCCGGTTACTATTAATTTAGCCAAAAACATTCAGTACTTC
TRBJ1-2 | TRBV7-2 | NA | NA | CASSPAGQYGYTF | TGTGCCAGCAGCCCAGCCGGACAGTATGGCTACACCTTC
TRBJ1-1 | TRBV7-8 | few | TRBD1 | CASSRRDRETEAFF | TGTGCCAGCAGCCGCCGGGACAGGGAAACTGAAGCTTTCTTT
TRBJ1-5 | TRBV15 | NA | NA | CATSRGEGAANQPQHF | TGTGCCACCAGCAGAGGCGAAGGGGCAGCCAATCAGCCCCAGCATTTT
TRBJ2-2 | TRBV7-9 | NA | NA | CATEGGRNTGELFF | TGTGCCACCGAGGGGGGGCGGAACACCGGGGAGCTGTTTTTT
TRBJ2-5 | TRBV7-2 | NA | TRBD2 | CASSSGGETQYF | TGTGCCAGCAGCTCGGGGGGTGAGACCCAGTACTTC
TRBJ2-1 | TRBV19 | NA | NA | CASSTPRGLEQFF | TGTGCCAGTAGTACCCCCAGGGGACTAGAGCAGTTCTTC
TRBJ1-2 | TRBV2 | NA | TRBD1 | CASSDGTGVYGYTF | TGTGCCAGCAGTGACGGGACAGGGGTTTATGGCTACACCTTC
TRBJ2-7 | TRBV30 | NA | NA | CAWSVQHPGGEQYF | TGTGCCTGGAGTGTACAACACCCTGGGGGCGAGCAGTACTTC
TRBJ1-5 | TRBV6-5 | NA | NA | CASNKVLGPQHF | TGTGCCAGCAACAAAGTTCTGGGGCCCCAGCATTTT
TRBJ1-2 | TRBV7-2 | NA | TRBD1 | CASSSNPGQGTGYTF | TGTGCCAGCAGCTCAAACCCGGGACAGGGGACTGGCTACACCTTC
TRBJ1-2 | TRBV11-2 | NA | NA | CASSLGVERAYGYTF | TGTGCCAGCAGCTTAGGGGTAGAGAGAGCCTATGGCTACACCTTC
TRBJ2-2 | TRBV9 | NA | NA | CASSVEGEVRNTGELFF | TGTGCCAGCAGCGTAGAGGGAGAGGTCCGGAACACCGGGGAGCTGTTTTTT
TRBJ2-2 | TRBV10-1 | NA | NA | CASSESKNTGELFF | TGCGCCAGCAGTGAGTCGAAGAACACCGGGGAGCTGTTTTTT
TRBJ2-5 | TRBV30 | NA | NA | CAWSSGLIQETQYF | TGTGCCTGGAGTTCCGGACTGATCCAAGAGACCCAGTACTTC
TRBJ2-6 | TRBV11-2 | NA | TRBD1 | CASTRTGVLSGANVLTF | TGTGCCAGCACCCGGACAGGGGTCCTCTCTGGGGCCAACGTCCTGACTTTC
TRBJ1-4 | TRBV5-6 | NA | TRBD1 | CASSLTGAGTNEKLFF | TGTGCCAGCAGCTTGACAGGGGCGGGAACTAATGAAAAACTGTTTTTT
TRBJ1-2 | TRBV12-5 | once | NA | CASGLGHGNYGYTF | TGTGCTAGTGGTTTGGGCCACGGAAACTATGGCTACACCTTC
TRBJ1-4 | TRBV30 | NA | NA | CACAYRPDLEKLFF | TGTGCCTGTGCATACCGGCCGGACCTTGAAAAACTGTTTTTT
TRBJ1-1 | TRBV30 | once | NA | CAWSEVLEAFF | TGTGCCTGGAGTGAAGTACTTGAAGCTTTCTTT
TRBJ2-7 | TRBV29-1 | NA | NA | CSVLYEQYF | TGCAGCGTCCTATACGAGCAGTACTTC
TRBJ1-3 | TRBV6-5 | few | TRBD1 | CASSLTDRVGNTIYF | TGTGCCAGCAGTTTAACCGACAGGGTCGGAAACACCATATATTTT
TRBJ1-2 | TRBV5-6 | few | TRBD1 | CASSFGTAENYGYTF | TGTGCCAGCAGCTTCGGGACAGCAGAGAACTATGGCTACACCTTC
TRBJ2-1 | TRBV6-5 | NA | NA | CASSLGAYNEQFF | TGTGCCAGCAGTCTGGGAGCCTACAATGAGCAGTTCTTC
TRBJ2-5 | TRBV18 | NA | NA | CASSPAEETQYF | TGTGCCAGCTCACCGGCGGAAGAGACCCAGTACTTC
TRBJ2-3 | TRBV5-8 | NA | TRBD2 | CASSLKRGGEDTQYF | TGTGCCAGCAGCTTGAAAAGGGGAGGGGAAGATACGCAGTATTTT
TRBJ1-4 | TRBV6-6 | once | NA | CASSPRREGEKLFF | TGTGCCAGCAGCCCCCGGCGGGAGGGTGAAAAACTGTTTTTT
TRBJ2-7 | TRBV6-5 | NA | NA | CASTSLRDGYEQYF | TGTGCCAGCACTTCGTTGCGGGATGGCTACGAGCAGTACTTC
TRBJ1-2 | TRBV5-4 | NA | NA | CASSLGEGGGYTF | TGTGCCAGCAGCTTGGGGGAAGGGGGTGGCTACACCTTC
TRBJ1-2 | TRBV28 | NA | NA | CASRGLGGYTF | TGTGCCAGCAGGGGGTTGGGTGGCTACACCTTT
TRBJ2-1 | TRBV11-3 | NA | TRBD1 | CASSLQQGNPNYNEQFF | TGTGCCAGCAGCTTACAACAGGGGAACCCTAACTACAATGAGCAGTTCTTC
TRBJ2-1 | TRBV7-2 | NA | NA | CATSDYLRNEQFF | TGTGCCACTTCGGACTACCTCCGGAATGAGCAGTTCTTC
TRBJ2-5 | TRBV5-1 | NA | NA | CASSLTTGEEETQYF | TGCGCCAGCAGCCTAACAACAGGGGAGGAAGAGACCCAGTACTTC
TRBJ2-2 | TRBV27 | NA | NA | CASSFGVTGELFF | TGTGCCAGCAGTTTCGGAGTGACCGGGGAGCTGTTTTTT
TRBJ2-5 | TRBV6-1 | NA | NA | CASSEVMGGKETQYF | TGTGCCAGCAGTGAAGTCATGGGCGGGAAAGAGACCCAGTACTTC
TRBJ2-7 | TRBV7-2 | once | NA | CASSLGPNPYEQYF | TGTGCCAGCAGCTTAGGGCCTAACCCCTACGAGCAGTACTTC
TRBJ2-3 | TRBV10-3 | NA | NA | CAISARDSTDTQYF | TGTGCCATCAGTGCGCGGGACTCGACAGATACGCAGTATTTT
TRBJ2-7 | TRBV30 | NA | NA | CAWNYPEVTLTYEQYF | TGTGCCTGGAACTACCCCGAGGTTACCCTTACCTACGAGCAGTACTTC
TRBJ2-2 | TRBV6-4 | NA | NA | CASSEGNTGELFF | TGTGCCAGCAGTGAGGGAAACACCGGGGAGCTGTTTTTT
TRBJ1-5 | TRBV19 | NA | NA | CATLGRPYGNQPQHF | TGTGCCACCCTCGGACGTCCCTATGGCAATCAGCCCCAGCATTTT
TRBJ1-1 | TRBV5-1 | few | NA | CASSPQGLNTEAFF | TGCGCCAGCAGCCCCCAGGGACTGAACACTGAAGCTTTCTTT
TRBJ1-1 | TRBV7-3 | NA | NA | CASSLGYGTEAFF | TGTGCCAGCAGCTTGGGCTATGGCACTGAAGCTTTCTTT
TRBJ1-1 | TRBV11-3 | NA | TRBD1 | CASSPLGQGVSGHTEAFF | TGTGCCAGCAGCCCCTTGGGACAGGGGGTATCGGGGCACACTGAAGCTTTCTTT
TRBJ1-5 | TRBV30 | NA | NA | CAWSTSEHQPQHF | TGTGCCTGGAGTACATCCGAACATCAGCCCCAGCATTTT
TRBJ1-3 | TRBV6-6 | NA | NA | CASGGNGNTIYF | TGTGCCAGCGGGGGGAATGGAAACACCATATATTTT